The source of this TCR beta chain is a study of OX40 agonist ivuxolimab in advanced cancers. Overall study: Ivuxolimab was delivered to patients intravenously every 2 weeks at doses spanning 0.01 to 10 mg/kg.

This table comes from immunoSEQ multiplex PCR, and its TCRdb copy is limited to in-frame clones, with some not included. The sample records 20,000 to 25,000 clones, around four fifths being singletons. This CDR3 has 16 amino acids. Between the trimmed V and J ends, which lost 3 bases and 6 bases, there was a span of 19 bases. Per germline, CDR1 MNHEY and CDR2 SMNVEV (reference sequence). The sequenced sample was CD4+ or CD8+ T cells sorted from blood, obtained in a trial of the OX40 agonist ivuxolimab. The receptor comes from an adult with an advanced solid tumor such as melanoma, head and neck, liver or kidney cancer. The chain links TRBV27 to TRBJ2-3; possible D gene TRBD1, 6 bases. The chain's CDR3 is CASSLGDIGQPDTQYF. As DNA, the CDR3 is TGTGCCAGCAGTTTGGGGGACATCGGCCAACCCGATACGCAGTATTTT.